Listed here are 28 T cell receptor beta chains from one sample, sequenced in a study of blood T cell repertoires in COVID-19. Only in-frame clones appear in the TCRdb table, and some are missing; sequencing was by immunoSEQ multiplex PCR. Here the sample spans about 26,000 clones, about 90% being singletons. The sequenced sample was peripheral blood. The receptors stem from a woman aged 60-75 years with active COVID-19.

The CDR3 DNA reads TGTGCCAGTAGGACCGGGAATCAAGAGACCCAGTACTTC. Its protein product is CASRTGNQETQYF. The chain couples TRBV19 to TRBJ2-5, with D tentatively TRBD2 (5 bases). V shed 6 bases and J shed 2 bases, with 10 bases lying between them. Germline V gives CDR1 LNHDA, CDR2 SQIVND (reference sequence). The CDR3 covers 13 residues.

CDR3 sequence: CASSRDRELADTQYF. CDR3 sequence (DNA): TGTGCCAGTAGTCGGGATAGGGAGTTGGCAGATACGCAGTATTTT. The chain combines TRBV19 with TRBJ2-3; D is perhaps TRBD2 (5 bases). CDR1 is LNHDA, CDR2 SQIVND, per germline (reference sequence). V lost 5 bases and J 4 bases, leaving 16 bases between the germline ends. CDR3 size: 15 residues.

This clone was detected a few times. The chain combines TRBV7-2 with TRBJ2-7; 11 bases match TRBD1. J was trimmed by 3 bases and V by 1 base; bases with no gene match: 2. CDR1 is SGHTA and CDR2 is FQGNSA in the germline V gene. The CDR3 runs to 15 residues. CDR3 in amino acids: CASSLGGTGGYEQYF. CDR3 in DNA: TGTGCCAGCAGCTTAGGAGGGACAGGGGGCTACGAGCAGTACTTC.

This chain links TRBV5-1 with TRBJ2-3; D may be TRBD1 (6 bases). The CDR3 covers 14 residues. V was cut by 2 bases and J by 4 bases, with 11 bases left in between. CDR1 and CDR2 from the germline V gene are SGHRS and YFSETQ. CDR3 in amino acids: CASSFRTDADTQYF. CDR3 nucleotides: TGCGCCAGCAGCTTCAGGACAGACGCAGATACGCAGTATTTT.

The rearrangement uses TRBV7-8 and TRBJ2-1; 7 positions agree with TRBD2. Germline assignment: CDR1 SGHVS and CDR2 FQNEAQ. V shed 5 bases, J shed 7 bases, and the junction held 14 bases outside the gene matches. The CDR3 extends over 16 amino acids. This CDR3 reads CASSVPSGRGGNEQFF. CDR3 coding DNA: TGTGCCAGCAGCGTCCCTAGCGGAAGAGGAGGAAATGAGCAGTTCTTC. Full variable domain (missing parts from reference TRBV7-8 and TRBJ2-1): GAGVSQSPRYKVAKRGQDVALRCDPISGHVSLFWYQQALGQGPEFLTYFQNEAQLDKSGLPSDRFFAERPEGSVSTLKIQRTQQEDSAVYLCASSVPSGRGGNEQFFGPGTRLTVL.

The chain is built from TRBV7-2 and TRBJ1-4, with D perhaps TRBD1 (6 bases). There are 17 residues in the CDR3. The V and J ends lost 7 bases and 5 bases respectively, with 23 bases between them. Germline lookup yields CDR1 SGHTA and CDR2 FQGNSA. CDR3 amino acids: CASTQGPGIKLNEKLFF. CDR3 nucleotides: TGTGCCAGCACCCAGGGGCCGGGGATTAAATTAAATGAAAAACTGTTTTTT.

The rearrangement links TRBV28 to TRBJ1-5, with 7 bases matching TRBD1. The J segment lost 9 bases and the V segment lost 5 bases, leaving 10 bases of the junction unmatched. Per the germline V gene, CDR1 is MDHEN and CDR2 is SYDVKM. This CDR3 region has 14 residues. This CDR3 reads CASSPGQPTRPQHF. DNA for the CDR3: TGTGCCAGCAGTCCGGGACAGCCGACTCGGCCCCAGCATTTT.

This clone occurred a few times. The chain carries TRBV5-4 and TRBJ2-7; 8 nucleotides match TRBD1. V lost 0 bases, J lost 6 bases, and 5 bases stayed unmatched. The CDR3 runs to 14 residues. Germline assignment: CDR1 SGHNT and CDR2 YYREEE (reference sequence). CDR3 in amino acids: CASSLGGQVPEQYF. Here the CDR3 DNA reads TGTGCCAGCAGCTTGGGGGGACAGGTCCCCGAGCAGTACTTC.

This chain joins TRBV11-1 and TRBJ1-6; maybe TRBD1 (5 bases). The CDR3 is made up of 14 amino acids. CDR1 is SGHAT and CDR2 is FQDESV in the germline V gene (reference sequence). The germline V and J ends were trimmed by 6 bases and 4 bases, with 10 bases remaining between them. Here the CDR3 DNA reads TGTGCCAGCAGTCCTAGACAGTATAATTCACCCCTCCACTTT. Protein: CASSPRQYNSPLHF.

The chain joins TRBV7-2 to TRBJ2-7; 8 bases are shared with TRBD2. The CDR3 covers 16 residues. Germline V CDR1 and CDR2: SGHTA, FQGNSA. The J segment lost 3 bases and the V segment lost 5 bases, leaving 12 bases of the junction unmatched. Here the CDR3 reads CASSIGSGGPYYEQYF. CDR3 sequence (DNA): TGTGCCAGCAGCATAGGGAGCGGGGGTCCCTACTACGAGCAGTACTTC.

This clone appeared a single time. The V and J genes are TRBV7-9 and TRBJ2-3; 8 positions match TRBD2. Per germline, CDR1 SEHNR and CDR2 FQNEAQ (reference sequence). The CDR3 contains 16 residues. The J segment lost 4 bases and the V segment lost 7 bases, leaving 13 bases of the junction unmatched. CDR3 loop: CASTMRPGGPADTQYF. Written as DNA, the CDR3 is TGTGCCAGCACCATGCGCCCGGGAGGGCCCGCAGATACGCAGTATTTT.

The V and J genes are TRBV7-7 and TRBJ2-5, with TRBD2 matching 7 bases. This CDR3 has 17 residues. In germline, CDR1 is SSHAT, CDR2 FNYEAQ (reference sequence). V was clipped by 1 base and J by 4 bases; unmatched bases: 12. The CDR3 coding sequence is TGTGCCAGCAGCTTAGGGGATGGTGCGGGAGCGGGAGAGACCCAGTACTTC. It is translated as CASSLGDGAGAGETQYF.

The V and J genes are TRBV5-6 and TRBJ2-3; 8 nucleotides align to TRBD2. Germline V gene lookup returns CDR1 SGHDT and CDR2 YYEEEE. The CDR3 is 17 amino acids. V lost 0 bases, J lost 3 bases, and 9 bases stayed unmatched. CDR3: CASSLASREVVTDTQYF. The CDR3 nucleotides are TGTGCCAGCAGCTTGGCCTCGCGGGAGGTCGTGACAGATACGCAGTATTTT.

The V call is TRBV27, the J call TRBJ2-1; 14 bases map to TRBD2. V was pared by 5 bases and J by 8 bases, with 5 bases of the junction left unmatched. Germline V lookup: CDR1 MNHEY, CDR2 SMNVEV (reference sequence). This CDR3 spans 15 amino acids. In nucleotides, the CDR3 is TGTGCCAGCAGTGCCGGGACTAGCGGGGGTTATGAGCAGTTCTTC. It translates to CASSAGTSGGYEQFF.

The chain is built from TRBV21-1 and TRBJ1-1; the table's D gene call, TRBD1, was not cross checked with the DNA. TRBV21-1 is a pseudogene locus. The length of the CDR3 is 14 residues. The CDR3 nucleotides read TGTGCCAGCAGCAAAATCAGGCCGAACACTGAAGCTTTCTTT. It translates to CASSKIRPNTEAFF.

Here the CDR3 reads CASSLGGREGETQYF. Here the CDR3 DNA reads TGTGCCAGCAGCTTAGGCGGGAGAGAGGGAGAGACCCAGTACTTC. The rearrangement uses TRBV7-3 and TRBJ2-5, with TRBD2 matching over 7 bases. The CDR3 covers 15 residues. Trimming took 2 bases from V and 4 from J; bases not matched to a gene: 7. The V gene's germline CDR1 is SGHTA and CDR2 FQGTGA.

The chain uses TRBV12-3 or TRBV12-4 and TRBJ2-3; possible D gene TRBD2, 6 bases. This CDR3 region has 13 residues. Trimming stripped 4 bases from V and 4 bases from J, with 9 bases between. The CDR3 nucleotides are TGTGCCAGCAGTTGGAGGGATTCAGATACGCAGTATTTT. Its protein product is CASSWRDSDTQYF.

V and J are TRBV14 and TRBJ2-5; maybe TRBD2 (6 bases). The CDR3 length is 14 residues. CDR1 is SGHDN, CDR2 FVKESK, per germline. The V and J ends lost 2 bases and 2 bases respectively, with 9 bases between them. The CDR3 sequence is CASSQWRDQETQYF. The CDR3, as DNA: TGTGCCAGCAGCCAATGGAGGGATCAAGAGACCCAGTACTTC.

This clone was detected only once. The DNA of the CDR3 is TGTGCCAGCAGCTTAGACAGTTCCCAGGACATTCAGTACTTC. Translation: CASSLDSSQDIQYF. This chain connects TRBV7-9 to TRBJ2-4; D remains unclear. The V end was cut by 1 base, the J end by 8 bases, with 12 bases between. The germline V gene has CDR1 SEHNR and CDR2 FQNEAQ (reference sequence). This CDR3 spans 14 amino acids.

Here the CDR3 reads CATSTRGQENEKLFF. Written as DNA, the CDR3 is TGTGCCACCAGCACCAGGGGACAGGAGAATGAAAAACTGTTTTTT. The chain joins TRBV15 to TRBJ1-4; 8 positions match TRBD1. Per germline, CDR1 LNHNV and CDR2 YYDKDF (reference sequence). V was pared by 4 bases and J by 5 bases, with 6 bases of the junction left unmatched. CDR3 length: 15 amino acids.

The chain employs TRBV10-1 and TRBJ2-5; tentatively, D is TRBD1 (5 bases). The V end lost 4 bases, the J end lost 0 bases, and 6 bases lay between the germline ends. Per germline, CDR1 WNHNN and CDR2 SYGVQD (reference sequence). The CDR3 sequence is 13 residues long. The CDR3 DNA reads TGCGCCAGCAGTGCAGGGAACCAAGAGACCCAGTACTTC. Its protein product is CASSAGNQETQYF.

This chain links TRBV5-1 with TRBJ2-1; 7 bases line up with TRBD1. V lost 0 bases, J lost 1 base, and 1 base stayed unmatched. This CDR3 is built from 15 residues. Per germline, CDR1 SGHRS and CDR2 YFSETQ. The CDR3 DNA sequence: TGCGCCAGCAGCTTGGGACAGGGATCCTACAATGAGCAGTTCTTC. It specifies CASSLGQGSYNEQFF.

The chain couples TRBV21-1 to TRBJ1-2. TRBV21-1 is a pseudogene. This CDR3 is built from 15 residues. The CDR3 loop is CASSSSGGVVCGYTF. For the CDR3, the DNA is TGTGCCAGCAGCTCTAGCGGAGGGGTGGTTTGTGGCTACACCTTC.

The chain is built from TRBV19 and TRBJ2-7; D may be TRBD2 (5 bases). The ends were cut back, 1 base at V and 6 bases at J, with 16 bases in the middle. This CDR3 has 15 residues. The germline V gene encodes CDR1 LNHDA and CDR2 SQIVND (reference sequence). CDR3 nucleotide sequence: TGTGCCAGTAGTATAGTGGCGACCGGAGGAGGCGAGCAGTACTTC. Translation gives CASSIVATGGGEQYF.

This clone was observed once. V gene TRBV4-3 combines with J gene TRBJ2-7, with D hard to call. The V gene lost 5 bases and the J gene lost 5 bases, with 16 bases spanning the gap. The CDR3 covers 14 residues. CDR1 is LGHNA and CDR2 is YSLEER in the germline V gene. DNA for the CDR3: TGCGCCAGCAGCTCCTCGAGCGCGGTCCACGAGCAGTACTTC. Protein product: CASSSSSAVHEQYF.

The sample holds one count of this clone. The chain joins TRBV7-8 to TRBJ2-7, with D tentatively TRBD1 (5 bases). With 4 bases removed from V and 6 bases from J, the gap between germline ends came to 16 bases. Germline V gene lookup returns CDR1 SGHVS and CDR2 FQNEAQ. This CDR3 contains 14 residues. CDR3 amino acids: CASSSKATVPEQYF. CDR3 DNA: TGTGCCAGCAGCTCCAAAGCGACAGTTCCCGAGCAGTACTTC.

This sequence joins TRBV28 and TRBJ1-5; D may be TRBD1 (5 bases). Germline V gene sequence: CDR1 MDHEN, CDR2 SYDVKM. The CDR3 length is 13 residues. The V end was cut by 0 bases, the J end by 12 bases, with 12 bases between. The CDR3 DNA follows: TGTGCCAGCAGTTTATGGTCAGGGCCAAGCCAGCATTTT. Residues: CASSLWSGPSQHF.

The chain has TRBV19 and TRBJ1-1; D remains unclear. V was clipped by 6 bases and J by 1 base, with 9 bases between them. CDR3 size: 13 residues. CDR1 is LNHDA and CDR2 is SQIVND in the germline V gene (reference sequence). The CDR3 bases are TGTGCCAGTAGAATGGAGGCGAACACTGAAGCTTTCTTT. Its protein is CASRMEANTEAFF.